Presented here are 26 T cell receptor beta chains from one specimen sequenced in a study of blood T cell repertoires in COVID-19. Clones were sequenced by immunoSEQ multiplex PCR, and TCRdb holds only the in-frame ones, with some missing. This table holds 150,000 or so clones, roughly four fifths found once. The sample was peripheral blood. The source is a human donor with acute or convalescent COVID-19. The donor label of this sample is uncertain.

This clone turned up a few times. The rearrangement joins TRBV20-1 to TRBJ2-5; 8 nucleotides agree with TRBD2. V trimming: 6 bases; J trimming: 1 base; junction bases outside the gene matches: 7. The germline V gene encodes CDR1 DFQATT and CDR2 SNEGSKA (reference sequence). The CDR3 length is 14 residues. The CDR3 region has the DNA TGCAGTGCGAGTGGCCTAGCGGGCCAAGAGACCCAGTACTTC. This sequence encodes CSASGLAGQETQYF.

The chain links TRBV4-2 to TRBJ1-4, with 9 nucleotides matching TRBD1. V lost 1 base to trimming and J lost 6 bases; unmatched junction nucleotides: 12. Per the germline V gene, CDR1 is LGHNA and CDR2 is YNFKEQ. The CDR3 has 18 amino acids. CDR3 coding DNA: TGTGCCAGCAGCCAAGGAAGTGGAGGGACAGGGCTTCATGAAAAACTGTTTTTT. As protein: CASSQGSGGTGLHEKLFF.

The CDR3 is CASSLAGLGGNTIYF. The CDR3 DNA reads TGCGCCAGCAGCTTGGCGGGTTTGGGTGGAAACACCATATATTTT. V gene TRBV5-1 combines with J gene TRBJ1-3; D is unresolved. The V end lost 0 bases, the J end lost 3 bases, and 10 bases lay between the germline ends. There are 15 residues in the CDR3. Germline V gene sequence: CDR1 SGHRS, CDR2 YFSETQ.

This chain links TRBV5-1 with TRBJ2-2, with D possibly being TRBD2 (6 bases). V was cut by 0 bases and J by 5 bases, with 14 bases left in between. Germline V gives CDR1 SGHRS, CDR2 YFSETQ. CDR3 size: 16 residues. The CDR3 spells CASSLVPGDGTGELFF. CDR3 nucleotides: TGCGCCAGCAGCTTGGTACCGGGGGACGGTACCGGGGAGCTGTTTTTT. Full variable domain (missing parts from reference TRBV5-1 and TRBJ2-2): KAGVTQTPRYLIKTRGQQVTLSCSPISGHRSVSWYQQTPGQGLQFLFEYFSETQRNKGNFPGRFSGRQFSNSRSEMNVSTLELGDSALYLCASSLVPGDGTGELFFGEGSRLTVL.

The chain joins TRBV19 to TRBJ2-7, with TRBD2 matching 11 bases. The length of the CDR3 is 14 residues. With V trimmed by 5 bases and J by 4 bases, 4 bases remained unmatched. Germline V CDR1 and CDR2: LNHDA, SQIVND (reference sequence). DNA of the CDR3: TGTGCCAGTAGTGCGACTAGCGGGGTTTACGAGCAGTACTTC. It yields the protein CASSATSGVYEQYF.

The V call is TRBV11-2, the J call TRBJ1-4, with D unclear. Trimming took 5 bases from V and 3 from J, leaving 13 bases between them. Germline lookup yields CDR1 SGHAT and CDR2 FQNNGV. The CDR3 loop spans 15 amino acids. CDR3 region: CASSLRPGSNEKLFF. CDR3 DNA: TGTGCCAGCAGCCTCCGTCCGGGATCTAATGAAAAACTGTTTTTT.

The rearrangement links TRBV6-1 to TRBJ2-7; D uncertain. This CDR3 has 15 residues. Germline V CDR1 and CDR2: MNHNS, SASEGT. V was trimmed by 2 bases and J by 0 bases, leaving 11 bases between them. DNA for the CDR3: TGTGCCAGCAGTGAACTGCAGGTATCCTCCTACGAGCAGTACTTC. Translated, it gives CASSELQVSSYEQYF.

The chain couples TRBV28 to TRBJ2-5, with TRBD2 identical over 9 bases. Germline values: CDR1 MDHEN, CDR2 SYDVKM. V lost 3 bases and J lost 0; bases outside the gene matches: 11. The CDR3 length is 18 residues. The CDR3, as DNA: TGTGCCAGCAGTTTGGTCCGCCTAGAGCGGGGGGACCAAGAGACCCAGTACTTC. Its translation is CASSLVRLERGDQETQYF.

The genes are TRBV19 and TRBJ1-3, with D unresolved. Germline CDR1 is LNHDA and CDR2 is SQIVND (reference sequence). The CDR3 spans 14 residues. Trimming left V 10 bases short and J 4 bases short, with 17 bases between. The CDR3: CATTDSIAGNTIYF. The CDR3 DNA reads TGTGCCACCACGGACTCGATCGCGGGAAACACCATATATTTT.

The table lists this clone with a count of one. The chain has TRBV5-6 and TRBJ2-7, with TRBD1 matching 8 bases. The germline V gene has CDR1 SGHDT and CDR2 YYEEEE. This CDR3 is 15 amino acids long. V dropped 2 bases and J dropped 6; count of bases not matched to a gene: 10. The CDR3 loop is CASSFTDRANGEQYF. The DNA for the CDR3 is TGTGCCAGCAGCTTTACGGACAGGGCTAATGGCGAGCAGTACTTC.

This clone was seen only a few times. The chain carries TRBV9 and TRBJ1-1; tentative D call: TRBD1 (5 bases). CDR1 is SGDLS, CDR2 YYNGEE, per germline. This CDR3 has 14 amino acids. Trimming took off 3 bases at V and 1 base at J, with 10 bases between the two ends. CDR3 residues: CASSADSQNTEAFF. As DNA, the CDR3 is TGTGCCAGCAGCGCCGACAGCCAGAACACTGAAGCTTTCTTT.

The chain recombines TRBV6-1 with TRBJ2-5, with D possibly being TRBD1 (6 bases). The CDR3 totals 14 residues. Germline V CDR1 and CDR2: MNHNS, SASEGT. Between the trimmed V and J ends, which lost 2 bases and 4 bases, there was a span of 11 bases. The CDR3 nucleotides are TGTGCCAGCAGTGAACCAGGGGAGAGAGAGACCCAGTACTTC. It codes for CASSEPGERETQYF.

The rearrangement links TRBV2 to TRBJ2-5; 10 bases are a match to TRBD2. Germline loops: CDR1 SNHLY, CDR2 FYNNEI. This CDR3 comprises 17 residues. V dropped 4 bases and J dropped 4; count of bases not matched to a gene: 12. The CDR3: CASSAGLAGDRGETQYF. The DNA for the CDR3 is TGTGCCAGCAGTGCGGGGCTAGCGGGGGATAGGGGAGAGACCCAGTACTTC. Variable domain in full (rest from reference TRBV2 and TRBJ2-5): EPEVTQTPSHQVTQMGQEVILRCVPISNHLYFYWYRQILGQKVEFLVSFYNNEISEKSEIFDDQFSVERPDGSNFTLKIRSTKLEDSAMYFCASSAGLAGDRGETQYFGPGTRLLVL.

The V and J genes are TRBV5-1 and TRBJ1-2; 8 positions agree with TRBD1. Germline CDR1 is SGHRS and CDR2 is YFSETQ. The length of the CDR3 is 13 residues. With 4 bases clipped from V and 6 bases from J, the junction kept 5 bases outside the gene matches. The DNA for the CDR3 is TGCGCCAGCAGCCCAGGGGGCAAGGATGGCTACACCTTC. It codes for CASSPGGKDGYTF.

The CDR3 region is CASSLLFGGSNTEAFF. The CDR3 DNA follows: TGTGCCAGCAGTTTACTTTTCGGGGGATCGAACACTGAAGCTTTCTTT. The chain uses TRBV27 and TRBJ1-1, with D possibly being TRBD1 (5 bases). CDR3 length: 16 amino acids. Looked up from germline, CDR1 is MNHEY and CDR2 is SMNVEV (reference sequence). Deletions cut 2 bases from V and 1 base from J, with 14 bases between.

V is TRBV30 and J is TRBJ1-2; 10 bases map to TRBD1. The CDR3 covers 14 residues. Germline V lookup: CDR1 GTSNPN, CDR2 SVGIG (reference sequence). Trimming at V came to 2 bases and at J to 7 bases, leaving 7 bases not matched to a gene. This chain's CDR3 is CAWSTPGQGSGYTF. The DNA of the CDR3 is TGTGCCTGGAGTACACCGGGACAGGGGAGTGGCTACACCTTC. Full variable domain (remainder filled in from reference TRBV30 and TRBJ1-2): SQTIHQWPATLVQPVGSPLSLECTVEGTSNPNLYWYRQAAGRGLQLLFYSVGIGQISSEVPQNLSASRPQDRQFILSSKKLLLSDSGFYLCAWSTPGQGSGYTFGSGTRLTVV.

V and J are TRBV2 and TRBJ1-6; a weak D match, TRBD1 (5 bases). The germline V gene encodes CDR1 SNHLY and CDR2 FYNNEI. V lost 4 bases and J 7 bases, leaving 8 bases between the germline ends. CDR3 length equals 13 residues. The CDR3 DNA reads TGTGCCAGCAGTGTAACAGGAAATTCACCCCTCCACTTT. Amino acid sequence: CASSVTGNSPLHF. The full variable domain, with the rest looked up from reference TRBV2 and TRBJ1-6, is EPEVTQTPSHQVTQMGQEVILRCVPISNHLYFYWYRQILGQKVEFLVSFYNNEISEKSEIFDDQFSVERPDGSNFTLKIRSTKLEDSAMYFCASSVTGNSPLHFGNGTRLTVT.

With respect to this clone: The junction shows a germline mismatch at one end, possibly a read error. The rearrangement links TRBV7-9 to TRBJ2-7, with TRBD1 matching 9 bases. The CDR3 is 12 amino acids. Germline V lookup: CDR1 SEHNR, CDR2 FQNEAQ (reference sequence). CDR3 DNA: TGTGCCAGCAGCTTAGAACAGGGGGCTGCTTTCTTC. Translated: CASSLEQGAAFF.

The table lists this clone with a count of one. The chain employs TRBV19 and TRBJ2-5; D perhaps matches TRBD1 (5 bases). The CDR3 has 14 residues. V was trimmed by 1 base and J by 3 bases, leaving 9 bases between them. CDR1 is LNHDA and CDR2 is SQIVND in the germline V gene (reference sequence). In DNA, the CDR3 is TGTGCCAGTAGTATAGTTACAGGAAAAGAGACCCAGTACTTC. Its translation is CASSIVTGKETQYF.

This sequence joins TRBV6-2 or TRBV6-3 and TRBJ2-5; 11 bases fit TRBD2. CDR1 and CDR2 (germline): MNHEY, SVGEGT. This CDR3 contains 18 residues. The ends lost 4 bases at V and 2 bases at J; junction bases unmatched: 12. CDR3 DNA: TGTGCCAGCAGTTCTAGATCACGACTAGCGGGGAATCAAGAGACCCAGTACTTC. Protein: CASSSRSRLAGNQETQYF.

CDR3: CAWSPTGTNQPQHF. CDR3 nucleotides: TGTGCCTGGAGCCCGACAGGGACCAATCAGCCCCAGCATTTT. The V call is TRBV30, the J call TRBJ1-5, with 7 nucleotides matching TRBD1. The CDR3 covers 14 residues. Germline CDR1 is GTSNPN and CDR2 is SVGIG (reference sequence). The junction had 5 bases not matched to a gene; V was cut back by 3 bases and J by 3 bases.

The genes are TRBV5-8 and TRBJ1-3; 9 nucleotides match TRBD1. The CDR3 contains 15 residues. After removal of 4 bases from V and 6 bases from J, the junction contained 8 bases not matched to a gene. Germline loops: CDR1 SGHTS, CDR2 YDEGEE. The CDR3 coding sequence is TGTGCCAGCAGCCTCCCGGGACAGGGCTTAAACACCATATATTTT. Its translation is CASSLPGQGLNTIYF.

The gene calls are TRBV11-2 and TRBJ2-5; D perhaps matches TRBD2 (7 bases). Trimming removed 6 bases at V and 1 base at J, with 18 bases between. Germline lookup yields CDR1 SGHAT and CDR2 FQNNGV. The CDR3 covers 16 residues. The CDR3 DNA reads as TGTGCCAGCAGTCCCCTCCCGGGGGGCTTCCAAGAGACCCAGTACTTC. As protein: CASSPLPGGFQETQYF.

The gene calls are TRBV5-1 and TRBJ2-7; TRBD2 matches 11 bases. This CDR3 has 14 residues. Germline V gives CDR1 SGHRS, CDR2 YFSETQ. The J segment lost 4 bases and the V segment lost 1 base, leaving 1 base of the junction unmatched. CDR3 nucleotide sequence: TGCGCCAGCAGCTTGACTAGCGGGGGTTACGAGCAGTACTTC. Protein: CASSLTSGGYEQYF. Combining the CDR3 with reference TRBV5-1 and TRBJ2-7 gives the whole variable domain KAGVTQTPRYLIKTRGQQVTLSCSPISGHRSVSWYQQTPGQGLQFLFEYFSETQRNKGNFPGRFSGRQFSNSRSEMNVSTLELGDSALYLCASSLTSGGYEQYFGPGTRLTVT.

The chain is built from TRBV7-2 and TRBJ1-6; TRBD1 might be the D (5 bases). The germline CDR1 and CDR2 sequences are SGHTA and FQGNSA. With 6 bases removed from V and 9 bases from J, the gap between germline ends came to 12 bases. This CDR3 has 13 residues. CDR3 bases: TGTGCCAGCAGGGGGCTTGGGTTTTCACCCCTCCACTTT. Translation gives CASRGLGFSPLHF.

The chain joins TRBV4-2 to TRBJ1-2; the D gene is possibly TRBD1 (6 bases). This CDR3 comprises 14 residues. V gave up 0 bases and J gave up 3 bases, with 8 bases separating them. In germline, CDR1 is LGHNA, CDR2 YNFKEQ. This chain's CDR3 is CASSQDSGDYGYTF. Written as DNA, the CDR3 is TGTGCCAGCAGCCAAGATTCAGGGGACTATGGCTACACCTTC.